This T cell receptor (beta chain) is drawn from a study of T cell responses to AZD1222 COVID-19 vaccine. Study-level findings and limits: With dominance at 160-218 and 743-854, vaccine-associated CD4 TCRs spanned spike. There were mostly white British donors and more females than males, and clonal diversity was possibly underestimated. The study sampled repertoires only after the peak T cell response.

The V gene's germline CDR1 is SGHVS and CDR2 FQNEAQ. J lost 3 bases, V lost 4 bases, and 6 bases had no gene match. The CDR3 runs 15 residues. As to this clone: The antigen is unknown.

Clones were sequenced by immunoSEQ multiplex PCR, and TCRdb holds only the in-frame ones, with some missing. The sample includes 210,000 or so clones, around 93% of them seen just once. J is TRBJ2-3 and V is TRBV7-8, with TRBD1 matching 8 bases. The sequence was collected from an adult in good health. Sequences were derived from peripheral blood, sampled on day 0 of MenACWY control vaccination. CDR3 residues: CASSSSRGPTDTQYF. The DNA of the CDR3 is TGTGCCAGCAGCTCGTCCAGGGGGCCAACAGATACGCAGTATTTT.